This T cell receptor beta chain stems from a study of blood T cell repertoires in COVID-19. Across the study: Sources were T cells, B-cell-depleted T cells, or PBMCs; the material itself was cDNA or gDNA.

Measured with immunoSEQ multiplex PCR; TCRdb has only the in-frame clones, and not every one. Of about 240,000 clones in the sample, about 80% were seen once. The CDR3 length is 14 residues. Trimming pared 0 bases from V and 4 bases from J, leaving 7 bases between. Germline lookup yields CDR1 LGHNA and CDR2 YNFKEQ. The J gene is TRBJ1-3, the V gene TRBV4-2; no clear D. The receptor was isolated from a woman at least 80 years old with acute or convalescent COVID-19. Sequenced sample: peripheral blood. As DNA, the CDR3 is TGTGCCAGCAGCCAAGATCCCAGGGGAAACACCATATATTTT. Its protein product is CASSQDPRGNTIYF.